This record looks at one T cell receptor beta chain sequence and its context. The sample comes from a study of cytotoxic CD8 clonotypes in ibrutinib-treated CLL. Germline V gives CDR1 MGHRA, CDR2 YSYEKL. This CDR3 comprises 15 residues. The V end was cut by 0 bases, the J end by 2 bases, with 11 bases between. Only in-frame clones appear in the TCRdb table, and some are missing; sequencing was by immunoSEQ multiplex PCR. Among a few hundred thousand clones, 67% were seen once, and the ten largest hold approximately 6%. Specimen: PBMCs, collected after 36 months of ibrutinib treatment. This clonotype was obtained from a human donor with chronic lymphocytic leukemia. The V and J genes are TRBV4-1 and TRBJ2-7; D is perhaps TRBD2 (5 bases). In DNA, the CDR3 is TGCGCCAGCAGCCAAGATCGGGGATCTGCCTACGAGCAGTACTTC. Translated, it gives CASSQDRGSAYEQYF.